This TCR beta chain was captured by sequencing in a study of glioma-infiltrating T cells after dendritic cell vaccination. The overall study: The vaccine used monocyte-derived dendritic cells pulsed overnight with autologous tumor lysate.

Documented time point: after dendritic cell vaccination, including at tumor progression/relapse. The CDR3 sequence is 17 residues long. Germline CDR1 SNHLY, CDR2 FYNNEI. V lost 0 bases to trimming and J lost 2 bases; unmatched junction nucleotides: 6. TCRB CDR3 was amplified from 2 ug genomic DNA or less. Clones were sequenced by immunoSEQ multiplex PCR, and TCRdb holds only the in-frame ones, with some missing. Among 70,000 to 90,000 clones listed, 83% were seen once. Here the sequenced sample was blood, taken after dendritic cell vaccination. The receptor's source is a human donor with glioblastoma. The rearrangement joins TRBV2 to TRBJ2-3; 9 bases agree with TRBD2. The CDR3 is CASSEAREGYLTDTQYF. DNA for the CDR3: TGTGCCAGCAGTGAAGCGCGGGAGGGGTACCTCACAGATACGCAGTATTTT.